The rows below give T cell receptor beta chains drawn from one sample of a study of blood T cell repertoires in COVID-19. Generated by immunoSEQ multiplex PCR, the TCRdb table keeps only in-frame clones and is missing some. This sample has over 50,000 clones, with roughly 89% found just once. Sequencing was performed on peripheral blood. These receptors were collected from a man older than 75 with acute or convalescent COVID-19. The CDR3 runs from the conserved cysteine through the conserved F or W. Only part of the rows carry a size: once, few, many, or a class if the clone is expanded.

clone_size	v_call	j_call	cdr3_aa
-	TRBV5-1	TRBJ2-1	CASSFEARTGLADHNEQFF
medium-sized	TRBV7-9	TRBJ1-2	CASSVAAVAGYTF
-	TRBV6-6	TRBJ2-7	CAAAIWDRGSYEQYF
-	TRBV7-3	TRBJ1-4	CASSQQGSGPDEKLFF
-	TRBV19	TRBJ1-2	CASRQGTYGYTF
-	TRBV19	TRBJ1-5	CASLGRGNQPQHF
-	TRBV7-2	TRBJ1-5	CASSRGISQPQHF
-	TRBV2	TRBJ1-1	CAGDRGYYTEAFF
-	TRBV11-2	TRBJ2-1	CASSRTGYNEQFF
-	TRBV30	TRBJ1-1	CAWDRGPNTEAFF
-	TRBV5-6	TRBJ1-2	CASSPRRDRGRFTDGYTF
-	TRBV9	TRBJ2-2	CASSVGEGIGGELFF
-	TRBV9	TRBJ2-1	CASSPGGGGTTYNEQFF
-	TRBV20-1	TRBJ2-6	CSASPRTASGANVLTF
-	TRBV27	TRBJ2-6	CASSRTRLRAGANVLTF
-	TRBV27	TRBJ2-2	CATGLLAGSTGELFF
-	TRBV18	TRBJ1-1	CASSPDWGNTEAFF
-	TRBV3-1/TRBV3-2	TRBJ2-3	CASSPTLDTQYF
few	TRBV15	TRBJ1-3	CATSRVSKPSSGNTIYF
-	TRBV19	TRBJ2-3	CASSLQQGNTDTQYF
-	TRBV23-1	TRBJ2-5	CASSQSPVGLLETQYF
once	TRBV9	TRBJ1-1	CASSVAGRGNTEAFF
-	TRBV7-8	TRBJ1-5	CASSPGQGVHQPQHF
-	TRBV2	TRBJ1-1	CASRVEQGRNTEAFF
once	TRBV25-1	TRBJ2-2	CASSGSSSGELFF
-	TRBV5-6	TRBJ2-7	CASSSDTGGVYEQYF
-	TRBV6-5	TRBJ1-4	CASSYDRNEKLFF
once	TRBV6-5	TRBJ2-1	CASSYSSGGRVLF
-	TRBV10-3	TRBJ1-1	CATLGLPGSEAFF
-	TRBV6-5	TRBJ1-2	CASIWDRGGSGYTF
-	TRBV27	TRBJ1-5	CASSLIGGDQPQHF
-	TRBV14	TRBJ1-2	CASSQDLNNYGYTF
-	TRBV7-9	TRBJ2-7	CASSRSGTGIVWDEEQYF
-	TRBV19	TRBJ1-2	CASSDRPPTYGYTF
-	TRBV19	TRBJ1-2	CASIGRADYGYTF
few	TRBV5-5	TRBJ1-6	CASSTVGPGQSNSPLHF
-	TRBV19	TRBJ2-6	CASSSYRVLSGANVLTF
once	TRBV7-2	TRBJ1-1	CASSPQGFPMNTEAFF
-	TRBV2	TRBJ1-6	CASSIQGVNSPLHF
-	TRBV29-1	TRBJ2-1	CSELAGSSYNEQFF
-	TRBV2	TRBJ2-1	CASSESSPYNEQFF
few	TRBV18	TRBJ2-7	CASSPLDEQYF
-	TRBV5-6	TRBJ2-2	CASSLRGNTGELFF
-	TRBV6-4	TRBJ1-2	CASSALGQGEGGYTF
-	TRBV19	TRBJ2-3	CASTHRGFSTDTQYF
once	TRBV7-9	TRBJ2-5	CASSPRGFKETQYF
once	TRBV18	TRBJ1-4	CASSPSKDRGRETTNEKLFF
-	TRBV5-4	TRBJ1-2	CASSPLDREGYGYTF
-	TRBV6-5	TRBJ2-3	CASSYSGGLGTDTQYF
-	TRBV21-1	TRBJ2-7	CASSKGHSYEQYF
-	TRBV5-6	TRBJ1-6	CASRTTGNSPLHF
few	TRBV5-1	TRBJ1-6	CASTIQDTDNSPLHF
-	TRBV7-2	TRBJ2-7	CASSLAPTADFPPHEQYF
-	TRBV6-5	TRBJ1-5	CASSSGAGGNQPQHF
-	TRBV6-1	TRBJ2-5	CASSEAEGTGRQETQYF
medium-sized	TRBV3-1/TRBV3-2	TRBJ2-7	CASSPPNRVQDEQYF
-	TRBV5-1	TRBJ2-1	CASSAGLYNEQFF
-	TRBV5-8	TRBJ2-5	CASSLLPPGSQETQYF
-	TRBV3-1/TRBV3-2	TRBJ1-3	CASSQMTGYENTIYF
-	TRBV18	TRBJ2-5	CASSQQGETQYF